This is a list of T cell receptor beta chains from one sample in a study of early T cells in non-severe SARS-CoV-2 infection. TCRdb reanalysed the 5' RACE reads using MiXCR and keeps one entry per CDR3 protein. The table includes approximately 69,000 distinct CDR3 sequences, more than 9.5% detected once. This sample comprised whole blood, obtained at baseline. Source of these receptors: an adult who was a healthcare worker with PCR-confirmed SARS-CoV-2 infection or an uninfected control (not recorded which). Each CDR3 is given with its conserved first and last residue. A D gene is named only where the DNA matches it firmly. Expanded clones are given a class, and other clones once, few, many or no size at all.

>.|TRBV6-2/TRBV6-3|few|TRBJ2-3
TGTGCCAGCAGTTACGGGGACATCGACACAGATACGCAGTATTTT
CASSYGDIDTDTQYF
>TRBD1|TRBV18|many|TRBJ2-1
TGTGCCAGCTCACCGTCCCCCCCCGCCGGGACAGGGGTCAATGAGCAGTTCTTC
CASSPSPPAGTGVNEQFF
>TRBD1|TRBV4-1|few|TRBJ2-1
TGCGCCAGCAGCCTCCAGGACAGGGTTTATACTGAGCAGTTCTTC
CASSLQDRVYTEQFF
>.|TRBV7-3|many|TRBJ2-1
TGTGCCAGCAGCGTTACTGGGGGGGCGGAGCAGTTCTTC
CASSVTGGAEQFF
>TRBD1|TRBV5-6|many|TRBJ2-5
TGTGCCAGCAGCCCCTTTTTGGGACAGGACGAAGAGACCCAGTACTTC
CASSPFLGQDEETQYF
>.|TRBV25-1|few|TRBJ1-6
TGTGCCAGCAGTGAAGGTGTCTATAATTCACCCCTCCACTTT
CASSEGVYNSPLHF
>.|TRBV9|few|TRBJ2-5
TGTGCCAGCAGCCGGGGACCCCAAGAGACCCAGTACTTC
CASSRGPQETQYF
>.|TRBV12-3/TRBV12-4|.|TRBJ2-4
TGTGCCAGCAGTACCAAGGCCAAAAACATTCAGTACTTC
CASSTKAKNIQYF
>.|TRBV28|few|TRBJ1-6
TGTGCCAGCAGTAGTCGGGGGGCGTCACCCCTCCACTTT
CASSSRGASPLHF
>TRBD1|TRBV5-1|.|TRBJ1-4
TGCGCCAGCAGCTTGGGGGGGACAGGTCATGAAAAACTGTTTTTT
CASSLGGTGHEKLFF
>TRBD2|TRBV11-3|.|TRBJ2-3
TGTGCCAGCAGCTTAGGAAGGCGGGAGGAGGAAGATACGCAGTATTTT
CASSLGRREEEDTQYF
>.|TRBV28|.|TRBJ1-4
TGTGCCAGCAGGCTAAGACAGGATATCCGTGAAAAACTGTTTTTT
CASRLRQDIREKLFF
>TRBD1|TRBV28|few|TRBJ1-2
TGTGCCAGCAATTCCGGGACAGGGAACGGCTACACCTTC
CASNSGTGNGYTF
>.|TRBV11-3|.|TRBJ1-1
TGTGCCAGCAGCCCAAGGGAGACTGAAGCTTTCTTT
CASSPRETEAFF
>TRBD1|TRBV7-9|few|TRBJ2-7
TGTGCCAGCAGCCTCGCAGGGGGCAGCTACGAGCAGTACTTC
CASSLAGGSYEQYF
>.|TRBV5-1|.|TRBJ2-1
TGCGCCAGCAGCACCGGGAAGGAGAGTTACAATGAGCAGTTCTTC
CASSTGKESYNEQFF
>.|TRBV12-3/TRBV12-4|.|TRBJ1-1
TGTGCCAGCAGTCCCGGGACCCCTCGAGCTTTCTTT
CASSPGTPRAFF
>.|TRBV10-2|many|TRBJ1-1
TGCGCCAGCAGTGAGTTGGGCGTAAGAATAGAAGCTTTCTTT
CASSELGVRIEAFF
>TRBD1|TRBV5-1|many|TRBJ1-6
TGCGCCAGCAGCATCCTAACGACAGGGGAAAATTCACCCCTCCACTTT
CASSILTTGENSPLHF
>.|TRBV20-1|.|TRBJ2-3
TGCAGTGCTAGAGGTTCCGATACGCAGTATTTT
CSARGSDTQYF
>TRBD2|TRBV20-1|.|TRBJ2-7
TGCAGTGCTAGAGATGGGGTAGCGGGAGGCTACGAGCAGTACTTC
CSARDGVAGGYEQYF
>TRBD2|TRBV7-9|.|TRBJ2-3
TGTGCCAGCAGCTGGAGCGGGAGTGCAGATACGCAGTATTTT
CASSWSGSADTQYF
>.|TRBV4-3|.|TRBJ2-7
TGCGCCAGCAGCCAAGATCTTGTTTGGGTAGGGAGCTCCTACGAGCAGTACTTC
CASSQDLVWVGSSYEQYF
>.|TRBV2|.|TRBJ2-1
TGTGCCAGCACAAAGCCTTTCCTTAACAATGAGCAGTTCTTC
CASTKPFLNNEQFF
>TRBD1|TRBV29-1|many|TRBJ1-1
TGCAGCGGACAGGGGTGGCAAACTGAAGCTTTCTTT
CSGQGWQTEAFF
>.|TRBV5-5|few|TRBJ2-2
TGTGCCAGCAGCATTTCGGGGGTCTCCGGGGAGCTGTTTTTT
CASSISGVSGELFF
>.|TRBV4-1|few|TRBJ2-3
TGCGCCAGCAGCGGAAGTACAGATACGCAGTATTTT
CASSGSTDTQYF
>.|TRBV6-2/TRBV6-3|few|TRBJ1-5
TGTGCCAGCAGTTATTGGGGGTTTGCCAATCAGCCCCAGCATTTT
CASSYWGFANQPQHF
>.|TRBV30|few|TRBJ1-2
TGTGCCTGGAGTTCAAACTTCTTTTTCTATGGCTACACCTTC
CAWSSNFFFYGYTF
>TRBD2|TRBV2|many|TRBJ2-1
TGTGCCAGCCTCTTGGGCGGGAGGATCCCCTACAATGAGCAGTTCTTC
CASLLGGRIPYNEQFF
>.|TRBV5-1|few|TRBJ2-7
TGCGCCAGCAGCTTCGCCAGGGGTCCCTACGAGCAGTACTTC
CASSFARGPYEQYF
>TRBD1|TRBV5-1|many|TRBJ1-5
TGCGCCAGCAGCTTGGGTCCCAGACAGGGAGACAATCAGCCCCAGCATTTT
CASSLGPRQGDNQPQHF
>TRBD1|TRBV4-2|many|TRBJ1-2
TGTGCCAGCAGCCAAGAGCGACAGGGAGGAGTCTATGGCTACACCTTC
CASSQERQGGVYGYTF
>.|TRBV7-6|.|TRBJ2-1
TGTGCCAGCAGCTTAGTTCTAGGGGCGACACACAATGAGCAGTTCTTC
CASSLVLGATHNEQFF
>.|TRBV7-9|medium-sized|TRBJ2-7
TGTGCCAGCAGCTGGGCGGGGGAGCAGTACTTC
CASSWAGEQYF
>.|TRBV12-3/TRBV12-4|.|TRBJ2-7
TGTGCCAGCAGTTTAGCGGGAGGAGAGGGATACGAGCAGTACTTC
CASSLAGGEGYEQYF
>.|TRBV7-2|few|TRBJ1-4
TGTGCCAGCAGGGCCCAGGGGACCACCACTAATGAAAAACTGTTTTTT
CASRAQGTTTNEKLFF
>.|TRBV18|.|TRBJ2-6
TGTGCCAGCTCCCCCGGACGGAGCTCTGGGGCCAACGTCCTGACTTTC
CASSPGRSSGANVLTF
>.|TRBV27|once|TRBJ1-3
TGTGCCAGCAGGGGAACGGTCTCTGGAAACACCATATATTTT
CASRGTVSGNTIYF
>.|TRBV5-1|many|TRBJ2-2
TGCGCCAGCAGCTTGGGGTTGGACACCGGGGAGCTGTTTTTT
CASSLGLDTGELFF
>.|TRBV12-3/TRBV12-4|.|TRBJ2-7
TGTGCCAGCATGTCCGGGGTGTACGAGCAGTACTTC
CASMSGVYEQYF
>TRBD2|TRBV3-1|.|TRBJ2-2
TGTGCCAGCAGCCTCCGACTAGCGGGGCCGAACACCGGGGAGCTGTTTTTT
CASSLRLAGPNTGELFF
>TRBD2|TRBV12-5|.|TRBJ2-1
TGTGCTAGTGGTTTGTCTAGCGGGGGCGGGAATGAGCAGTTCTTC
CASGLSSGGGNEQFF
>.|TRBV7-8|many|TRBJ2-4
TGTGCCAGCAGCTTAGGGGTGGTTGGCGGAGCGTCCAAAAACATTCAGTACTTC
CASSLGVVGGASKNIQYF
>TRBD1|TRBV29-1|.|TRBJ2-1
TGCAGCGTTGAAGTTGGGCAGGGGGCCTCCTACAATGAGCAGTTCTTC
CSVEVGQGASYNEQFF
>TRBD1|TRBV5-1|.|TRBJ2-7
TGCGCCAGCAGCTACACGCCAACCGGGGACAGGGGTAACGAGCAGTACTTC
CASSYTPTGDRGNEQYF
>TRBD1|TRBV5-1|few|TRBJ2-5
TGCGCCAGCAGCTCCTCACAGGGGGAAGAGACCCAGTACTTC
CASSSSQGEETQYF
>.|TRBV5-1|.|TRBJ2-7
TGCGCCAGCAGCTTGGTGGGGACAACCACCTACGAGCAGTACTTC
CASSLVGTTTYEQYF
>TRBD2|TRBV7-8|.|TRBJ2-2
TGTGTCAGCAGCCGTGGGCTAGCGGCTTCCGCGAACACCGGGGAGCTGTTTTTT
CVSSRGLAASANTGELFF
>TRBD2|TRBV6-2/TRBV6-3|many|TRBJ2-3
TGTGCCAGCAATCCTAGCGGGCGCACAGATACGCAGTATTTT
CASNPSGRTDTQYF
>.|TRBV3-1|.|TRBJ1-2
TGTGCCAGCAGCCGCTCGGACGAGAACTATGGCTACACCTTC
CASSRSDENYGYTF
>TRBD2|TRBV7-2|.|TRBJ2-7
TGTGCCAGCAGCCCTAAAGCGGGAAGCTTCTCCTACGAGCAGTACTTC
CASSPKAGSFSYEQYF
>TRBD1|TRBV5-6|many|TRBJ1-4
TGTGCCAGCAGCCGGTGGGACAGAACTAATGAAAAACTGTTTTTT
CASSRWDRTNEKLFF
>.|TRBV5-5|.|TRBJ1-1
TGTGCCAGCAGCTCCACAGGGAGCGGGGCCACTGAAGCTTTCTTT
CASSSTGSGATEAFF
>.|TRBV7-2|many|TRBJ1-1
TGTGCCAGCAACCCAGCGGCCAGGAACACTGAAGCTTTCTTT
CASNPAARNTEAFF
>.|TRBV10-2|few|TRBJ1-4
TGCGCCAGCAGTGACCGGGGGGCGGGTAGAAAACTGTTTTTT
CASSDRGAGRKLFF
>TRBD1|TRBV20-1|many|TRBJ1-1
TGCAGTGCTAGACCGACAGGGGGCCACACTGAAGCTTTCTTT
CSARPTGGHTEAFF